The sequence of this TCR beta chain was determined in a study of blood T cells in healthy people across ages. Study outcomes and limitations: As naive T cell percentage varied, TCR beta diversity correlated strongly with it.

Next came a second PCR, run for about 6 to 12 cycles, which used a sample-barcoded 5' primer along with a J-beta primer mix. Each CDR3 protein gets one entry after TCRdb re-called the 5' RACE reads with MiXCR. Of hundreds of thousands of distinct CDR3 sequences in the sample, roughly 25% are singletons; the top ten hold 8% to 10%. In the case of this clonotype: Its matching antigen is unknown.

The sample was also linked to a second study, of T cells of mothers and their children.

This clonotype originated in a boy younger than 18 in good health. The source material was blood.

The CDR3 nucleotides read TGCAGTGCTAGGTTTCGGGGAAAGAACACTGAAGCTTTCTTT. This codes for CSARFRGKNTEAFF. The rearrangement joins TRBV20-1 to TRBJ1-1; D ambiguous. The CDR3 runs to 14 residues. Germline V lookup: CDR1 DFQATT, CDR2 SNEGSKA (reference sequence). V was cut by 3 bases and J by 1 base, with 12 bases left in between.